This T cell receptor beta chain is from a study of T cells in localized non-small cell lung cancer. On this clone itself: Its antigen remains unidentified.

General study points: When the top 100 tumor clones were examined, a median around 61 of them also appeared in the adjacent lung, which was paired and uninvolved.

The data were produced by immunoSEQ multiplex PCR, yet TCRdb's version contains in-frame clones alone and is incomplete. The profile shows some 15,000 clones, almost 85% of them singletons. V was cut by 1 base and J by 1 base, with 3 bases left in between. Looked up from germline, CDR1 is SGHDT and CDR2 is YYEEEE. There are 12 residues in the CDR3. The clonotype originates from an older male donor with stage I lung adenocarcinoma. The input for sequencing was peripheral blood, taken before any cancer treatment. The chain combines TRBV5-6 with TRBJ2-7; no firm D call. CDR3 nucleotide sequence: TGTGCCAGCAGCTTGTGGTCCTACGAGCAGTACTTC. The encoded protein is CASSLWSYEQYF.